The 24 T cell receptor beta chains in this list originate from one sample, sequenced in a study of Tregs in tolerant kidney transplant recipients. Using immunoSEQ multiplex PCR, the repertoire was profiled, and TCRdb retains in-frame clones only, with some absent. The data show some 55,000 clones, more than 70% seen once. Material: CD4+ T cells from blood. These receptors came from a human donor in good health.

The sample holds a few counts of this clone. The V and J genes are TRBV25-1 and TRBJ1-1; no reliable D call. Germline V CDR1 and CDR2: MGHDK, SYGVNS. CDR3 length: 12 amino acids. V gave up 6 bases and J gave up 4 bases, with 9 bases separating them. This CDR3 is CASRRLGTEAFF. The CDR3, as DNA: TGTGCCAGCAGGCGTCTGGGCACTGAAGCTTTCTTT.

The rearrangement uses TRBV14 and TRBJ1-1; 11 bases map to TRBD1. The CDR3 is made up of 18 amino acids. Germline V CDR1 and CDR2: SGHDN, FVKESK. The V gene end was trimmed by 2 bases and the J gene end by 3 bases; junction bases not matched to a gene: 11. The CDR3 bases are TGTGCCAGCAGCCAACCAATCGTGGGGACAGGGGGTCACACTGAAGCTTTCTTT. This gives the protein CASSQPIVGTGGHTEAFF.

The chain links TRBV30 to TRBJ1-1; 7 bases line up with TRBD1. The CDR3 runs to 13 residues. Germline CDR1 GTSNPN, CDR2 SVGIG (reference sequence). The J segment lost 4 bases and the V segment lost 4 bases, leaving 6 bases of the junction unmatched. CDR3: CAWNYQGGTEAFF. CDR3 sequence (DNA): TGTGCCTGGAATTATCAGGGGGGCACTGAAGCTTTCTTT.

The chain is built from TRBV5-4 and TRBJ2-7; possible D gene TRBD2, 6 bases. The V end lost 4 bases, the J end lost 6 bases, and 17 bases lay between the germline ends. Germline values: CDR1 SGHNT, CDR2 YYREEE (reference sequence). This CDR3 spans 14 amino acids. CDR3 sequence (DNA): TGTGCCAGCAGCGGACGGGGCGGGGTAAGCGAGCAGTACTTC. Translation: CASSGRGGVSEQYF.

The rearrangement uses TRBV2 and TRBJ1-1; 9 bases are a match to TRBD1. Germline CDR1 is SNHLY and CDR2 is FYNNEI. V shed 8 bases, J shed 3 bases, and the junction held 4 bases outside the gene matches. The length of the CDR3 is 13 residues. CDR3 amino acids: CASRWTGDTEAFF. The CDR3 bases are TGTGCCAGCCGCTGGACAGGGGACACTGAAGCTTTCTTT.

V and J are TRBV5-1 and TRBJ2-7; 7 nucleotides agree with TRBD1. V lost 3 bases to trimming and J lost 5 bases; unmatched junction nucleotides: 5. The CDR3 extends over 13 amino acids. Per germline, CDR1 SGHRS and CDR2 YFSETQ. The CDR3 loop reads CASSSSDRNEQYF. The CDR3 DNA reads TGCGCCAGCAGCTCGTCGGACAGGAACGAGCAGTACTTC.

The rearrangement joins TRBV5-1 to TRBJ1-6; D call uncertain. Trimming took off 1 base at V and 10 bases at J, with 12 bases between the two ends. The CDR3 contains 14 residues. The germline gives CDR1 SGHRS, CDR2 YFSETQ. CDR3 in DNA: TGCGCCAGCAGCTTGCTCGACCTGGACTCACCCCTCCACTTT. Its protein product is CASSLLDLDSPLHF.

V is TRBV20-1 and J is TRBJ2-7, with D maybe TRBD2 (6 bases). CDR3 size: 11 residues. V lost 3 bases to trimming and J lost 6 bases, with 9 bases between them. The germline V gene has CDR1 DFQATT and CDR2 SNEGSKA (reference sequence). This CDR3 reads CSARRGIEQYF. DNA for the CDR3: TGCAGTGCTAGGCGCGGGATCGAGCAGTACTTC.

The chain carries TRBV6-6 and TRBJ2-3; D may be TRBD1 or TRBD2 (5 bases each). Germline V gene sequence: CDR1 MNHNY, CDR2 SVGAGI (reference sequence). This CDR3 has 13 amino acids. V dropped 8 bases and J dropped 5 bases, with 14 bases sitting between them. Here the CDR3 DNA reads TGTGCCAGCTGCTCGAGGGGTGAAGATACGCAGTATTTT. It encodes CASCSRGEDTQYF.

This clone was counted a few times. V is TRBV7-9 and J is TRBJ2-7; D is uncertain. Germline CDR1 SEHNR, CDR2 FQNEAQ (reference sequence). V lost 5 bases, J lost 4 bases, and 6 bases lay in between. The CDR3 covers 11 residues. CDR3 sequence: CASSPDYEQYF. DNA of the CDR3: TGTGCCAGCAGCCCAGATTACGAGCAGTACTTC.

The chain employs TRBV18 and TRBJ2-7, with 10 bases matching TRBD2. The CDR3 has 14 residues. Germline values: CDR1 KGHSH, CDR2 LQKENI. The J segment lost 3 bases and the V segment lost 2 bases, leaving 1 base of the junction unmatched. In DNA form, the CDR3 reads TGTGCCAGCTCACCAGGGACTAGCGTCTACGAGCAGTACTTC. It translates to CASSPGTSVYEQYF.

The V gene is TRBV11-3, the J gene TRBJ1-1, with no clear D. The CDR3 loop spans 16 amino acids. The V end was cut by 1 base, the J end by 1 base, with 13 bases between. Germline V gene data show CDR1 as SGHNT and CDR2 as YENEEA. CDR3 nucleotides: TGTGCCAGCAGCTTAGTACTAGGCTCCGGGAACACTGAAGCTTTCTTT. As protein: CASSLVLGSGNTEAFF. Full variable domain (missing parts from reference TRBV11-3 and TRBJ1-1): EAGVVQSPRYKIIEKKQPVAFWCNPISGHNTLYWYLQNLGQGPELLIRYENEEAVDDSQLPKDRFSAERLKGVDSTLKIQPAELGDSAVYLCASSLVLGSGNTEAFFGQGTRLTVV.

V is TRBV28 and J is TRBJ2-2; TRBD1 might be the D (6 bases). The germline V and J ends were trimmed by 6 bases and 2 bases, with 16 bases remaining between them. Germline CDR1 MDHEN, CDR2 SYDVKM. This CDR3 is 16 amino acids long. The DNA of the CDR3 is TGTGCCAGCAGCTTCGGGACAATCGTAAACACCGGGGAGCTGTTTTTT. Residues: CASSFGTIVNTGELFF.

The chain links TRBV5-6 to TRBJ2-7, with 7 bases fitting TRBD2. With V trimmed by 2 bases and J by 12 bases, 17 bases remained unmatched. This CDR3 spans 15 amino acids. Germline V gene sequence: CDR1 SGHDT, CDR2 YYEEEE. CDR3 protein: CASSFAGTQPTGGYF. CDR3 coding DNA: TGTGCCAGCAGCTTCGCAGGGACTCAGCCTACGGGGGGGTACTTC.

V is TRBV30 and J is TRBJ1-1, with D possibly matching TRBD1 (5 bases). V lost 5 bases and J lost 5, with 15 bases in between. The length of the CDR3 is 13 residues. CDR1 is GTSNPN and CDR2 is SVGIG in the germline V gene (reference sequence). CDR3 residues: CAWVRGRGTEAFF. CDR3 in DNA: TGTGCCTGGGTGAGGGGCAGAGGGACTGAAGCTTTCTTT.

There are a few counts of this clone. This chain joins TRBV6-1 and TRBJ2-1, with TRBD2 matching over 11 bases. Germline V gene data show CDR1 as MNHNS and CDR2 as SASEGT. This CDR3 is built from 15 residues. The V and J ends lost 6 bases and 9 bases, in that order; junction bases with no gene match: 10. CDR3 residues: CASSLTSGTVGEQFF. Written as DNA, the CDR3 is TGTGCCAGCAGCCTGACTAGCGGGACGGTTGGTGAGCAGTTCTTC.

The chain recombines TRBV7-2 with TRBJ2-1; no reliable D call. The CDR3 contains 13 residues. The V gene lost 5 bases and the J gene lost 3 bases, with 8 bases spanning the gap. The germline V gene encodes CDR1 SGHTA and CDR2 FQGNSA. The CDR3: CASSRQFYNEQFF. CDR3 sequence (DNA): TGTGCCAGCAGCCGACAATTCTACAATGAGCAGTTCTTC.

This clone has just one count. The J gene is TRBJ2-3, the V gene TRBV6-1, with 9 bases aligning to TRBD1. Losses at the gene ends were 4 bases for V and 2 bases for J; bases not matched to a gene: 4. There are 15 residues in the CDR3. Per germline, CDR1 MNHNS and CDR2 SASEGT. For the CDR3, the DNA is TGTGCCAGCAGTGTCCGGGACAGGGCCACAGATACGCAGTATTTT. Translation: CASSVRDRATDTQYF.

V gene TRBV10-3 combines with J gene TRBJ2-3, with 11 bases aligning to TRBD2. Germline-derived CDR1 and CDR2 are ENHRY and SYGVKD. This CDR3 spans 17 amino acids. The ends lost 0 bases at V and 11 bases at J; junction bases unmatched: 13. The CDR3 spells CAISESPGLADSRVQYF. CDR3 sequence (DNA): TGTGCCATCAGTGAGTCACCGGGACTAGCGGACTCAAGGGTGCAGTATTTT.

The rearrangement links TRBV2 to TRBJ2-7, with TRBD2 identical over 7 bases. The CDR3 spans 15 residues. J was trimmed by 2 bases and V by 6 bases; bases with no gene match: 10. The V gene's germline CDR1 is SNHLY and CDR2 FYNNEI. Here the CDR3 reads CASSLTSARAYEQYF. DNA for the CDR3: TGTGCCAGCAGCCTCACTAGCGCCCGAGCCTACGAGCAGTACTTC.

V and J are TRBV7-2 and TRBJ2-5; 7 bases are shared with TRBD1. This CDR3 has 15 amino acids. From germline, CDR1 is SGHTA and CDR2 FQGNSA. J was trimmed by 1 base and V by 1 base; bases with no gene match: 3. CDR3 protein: CASSLEGAIQETQYF. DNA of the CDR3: TGTGCCAGCAGCTTAGAGGGGGCAATCCAAGAGACCCAGTACTTC.

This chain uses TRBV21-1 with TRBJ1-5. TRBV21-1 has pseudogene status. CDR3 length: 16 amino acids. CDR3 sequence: CASSKGVLHSNQPQHF. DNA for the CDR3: TGTGCCAGCAGCAAAGGGGTACTTCATAGCAATCAGCCCCAGCATTTT.

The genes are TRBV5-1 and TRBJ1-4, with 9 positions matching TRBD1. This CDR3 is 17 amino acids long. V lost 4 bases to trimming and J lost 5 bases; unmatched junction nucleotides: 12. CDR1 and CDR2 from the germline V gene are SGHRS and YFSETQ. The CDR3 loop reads CASSRRPPGQGNEKLFF. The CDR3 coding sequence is TGCGCCAGCAGCCGACGGCCTCCGGGACAGGGAAATGAAAAACTGTTTTTT.

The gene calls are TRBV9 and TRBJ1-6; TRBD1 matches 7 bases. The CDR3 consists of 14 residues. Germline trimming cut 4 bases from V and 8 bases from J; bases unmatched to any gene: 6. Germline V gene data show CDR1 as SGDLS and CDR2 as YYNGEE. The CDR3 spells CASSPDRAHSPLHF. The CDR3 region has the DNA TGTGCCAGCAGCCCCGACAGGGCGCATTCACCCCTCCACTTT.